These T cell receptor beta chains were read from a single sample in a study of CD8 T cells in ankylosing spondylitis. TCRdb re-called the 5' RACE reads with MiXCR, one entry per CDR3 protein. The sample gives 270,000 or so distinct CDR3 sequences, about 18% of which show up once; around 32% is in the top ten. The sequenced sample was blood, either unsorted or a sorted T cell fraction (not recorded which). The receptors were sampled from a male donor with ankylosing spondylitis or in good health (not recorded which). Each CDR3 is given with its conserved first and last residue. The D gene is left open where the match is weak. Part of the rows lack a size; the others show once, few, many or a class for expanded clones.

V gene	D gene	J gene	clone size	CDR3 DNA	CDR3 protein
TRBV29-1	-	TRBJ2-7	many	TGCAGCGTTGATGGAGAGGGGGGCCCCTACGAGCAGTACTTC	CSVDGEGGPYEQYF
TRBV15	TRBD2	TRBJ2-3	-	TGTGCCACCAGGTCCACTAGCGGATTCACAGATACGCAGTATTTT	CATRSTSGFTDTQYF
TRBV15	-	TRBJ2-7	many	TGTGCCACCAGCCCCCGGTCGGGTTCCTACGAGCAGTACTTC	CATSPRSGSYEQYF
TRBV15	-	TRBJ2-1	few	TGTGCCACCACTAGTCACTCTAGCTCCTACAATGAGCAGTTCTTC	CATTSHSSSYNEQFF
TRBV20-1	-	TRBJ2-7	-	TGCAGTGCTGCCGGGCCTATGAGCTCCTACGAGCAGTACTTC	CSAAGPMSSYEQYF
TRBV12-5	-	TRBJ1-5	few	TGTGCTAGTGGTGTCCTGGATCAGCCCCAGCATTTT	CASGVLDQPQHF
TRBV20-1	-	TRBJ1-1	many	TGCAGCGCTTCGGGGGAGCTCACTGAAGCTTTCTTT	CSASGELTEAFF
TRBV24-1	-	TRBJ1-5	-	TGTGCCACCAGTGATTCGGCCGGAGGAGCCGGCAATCAGCCCCAGCATTTT	CATSDSAGGAGNQPQHF
TRBV9	TRBD2	TRBJ2-1	few	TGTGCCAGCAGCACCCAGCGGGAATGGTACAATGAGCAGTTCTTC	CASSTQREWYNEQFF
TRBV7-9	-	TRBJ2-1	-	TGTGCCAGCAGAGATCTAGCGCATGAGCAGTTCTTC	CASRDLAHEQFF
TRBV15	-	TRBJ2-1	-	TGTGCCACCAGCAGAGATCGGCTAGCTGGCAATGAGCAGTTCTTC	CATSRDRLAGNEQFF
TRBV11-2	TRBD2	TRBJ2-5	-	TGTGCCAGCAGCTTCTTTCTAGCGGACCAAGAGACCCAGTACTTC	CASSFFLADQETQYF
TRBV5-6	TRBD1	TRBJ2-1	-	TGTGCCAGCAGCCGTCTCCCGCAGGGGGCCTACAATGAGCAGTTCTTC	CASSRLPQGAYNEQFF
TRBV27	-	TRBJ2-3	-	TGTGCCAGCAGGGGACACGGCACAGATACGCAGTATTTT	CASRGHGTDTQYF
TRBV29-1	-	TRBJ2-1	few	TGCAGCGTTGCGGGCTCCTACAATGAGCAGTTCTTC	CSVAGSYNEQFF
TRBV12-3/TRBV12-4	-	TRBJ2-7	-	TGTGCCAGCAGTGCGGAGTTCTACGAGCAGTACTTC	CASSAEFYEQYF
TRBV10-3	TRBD2	TRBJ2-7	few	TGTGCCATCAGTAAACCGGGACTAGCGGGAGTGTTTTATGACCACGAGCAGTACTTC	CAISKPGLAGVFYDHEQYF
TRBV12-3/TRBV12-4	TRBD2	TRBJ2-1	-	TGTGCCAGCAGTGTGACTAGCGGGAGTCTCTACAATGAGCAGTTCTTC	CASSVTSGSLYNEQFF
TRBV20-1	-	TRBJ2-1	-	TGCAGTGCTAGAGCCACGGTGGGGCACGGGGAGCAGTTCTTC	CSARATVGHGEQFF
TRBV4-1	TRBD1	TRBJ2-5	many	TGCGCCACCATCCCGGACAGGCCCCCAGAGACCCAGTACTTC	CATIPDRPPETQYF
TRBV29-1	-	TRBJ1-2	few	TGCAGCGTGCCTAATGTACAGGGTCTCTATGGCTACACCTTC	CSVPNVQGLYGYTF
TRBV6-5	-	TRBJ1-1	-	TGTGCCAGCAGTTACGGAGGCCCAGGCGACACTGAAGCTTTCTTT	CASSYGGPGDTEAFF
TRBV20-1	-	TRBJ2-3	-	TGCAGTGCTAGAGACGGATACACAGATACGCAGTATTTT	CSARDGYTDTQYF
TRBV14	-	TRBJ1-1	once	TGTGCCAGTAACCGGGGGGGATATGAAGCTTTCTTT	CASNRGGYEAFF
TRBV4-1	TRBD1	TRBJ2-7	-	TGCGCCAGCAGCCCCCGACAGGGCGGCTACGAGCAGTACTTC	CASSPRQGGYEQYF
TRBV2	TRBD1	TRBJ1-6	-	TGTGCCAGCAGCGCCGGGACAGGGTACAATTCACCCCTCCACTTT	CASSAGTGYNSPLHF
TRBV4-2	-	TRBJ2-2	few	TGTGCCAGCAGCCAAGATAGGGGGTTAGAGGTCACCGGGGAGCTGTTTTTT	CASSQDRGLEVTGELFF
TRBV18	-	TRBJ2-7	-	TGTGCCAGCTCACCAGTCCGAGTTGGGGCTTACGAGCAGTACTTC	CASSPVRVGAYEQYF
TRBV6-2/TRBV6-3	-	TRBJ2-1	few	TGTGCCAGCAGCCCACAGGGTTTATGGAATGAGCAGTTCTTC	CASSPQGLWNEQFF
TRBV7-2	-	TRBJ2-7	-	TGTGCCAGCAGCGTCCTCTCCTACGAGCAGTACTTC	CASSVLSYEQYF
TRBV7-8	TRBD2	TRBJ2-3	many	TGTGCCAGCAGCTTAGCCCTAGCGGGAAGCACAGATACGCAGTATTTT	CASSLALAGSTDTQYF
TRBV6-5	-	TRBJ1-2	-	TGTGCCAGCAGTTACGGGGGGATCAACTATGGCTACACCTTC	CASSYGGINYGYTF
TRBV4-1	TRBD2	TRBJ2-7	few	TGCGCCAGCAGCCAAGAATTCCAGCGGGAGGGGCTAAGGGGAATATACGAGCAGTACTTC	CASSQEFQREGLRGIYEQYF
TRBV28	TRBD2	TRBJ2-1	-	TGTGCCAGCAGTTTTGTGGGAGGGCCCTACAATGAGCAGTTCTTC	CASSFVGGPYNEQFF
TRBV12-3/TRBV12-4	TRBD1	TRBJ2-5	-	TGTGCCACAGGGACAGGGGAGACCCAGTACTTC	CATGTGETQYF
TRBV11-2	TRBD2	TRBJ2-1	-	TGTGCCAGCAGCCCTAGGGGTGCTTCTAGCGGGGGCCCCTACAATGAGCAGTTCTTC	CASSPRGASSGGPYNEQFF
TRBV7-2	-	TRBJ2-1	few	TGTGCCAGCAGCGCGGGACTCACCTACAATGAGCAGTTCTTC	CASSAGLTYNEQFF
TRBV10-3	-	TRBJ2-6	-	TGTGCCATCAGAGGACTGGGAGCTGCTGGGGCCAACGTCCTGACTTTC	CAIRGLGAAGANVLTF
TRBV4-2	-	TRBJ2-3	few	TGTGCCAGCAGCCAAGTCTCGGGTAGAGTGGTTTTT	CASSQVSGRVVF
TRBV5-6	TRBD2	TRBJ2-1	-	TGTGCCAGCAGCCAAATAGCGCAGAGCGGGGATGAGCAGTTCTTC	CASSQIAQSGDEQFF
TRBV29-1	TRBD2	TRBJ2-1	few	TGCAGCGTTGATGGGACTAGCGTAGCCTACAATGAGCAGTTCTTC	CSVDGTSVAYNEQFF